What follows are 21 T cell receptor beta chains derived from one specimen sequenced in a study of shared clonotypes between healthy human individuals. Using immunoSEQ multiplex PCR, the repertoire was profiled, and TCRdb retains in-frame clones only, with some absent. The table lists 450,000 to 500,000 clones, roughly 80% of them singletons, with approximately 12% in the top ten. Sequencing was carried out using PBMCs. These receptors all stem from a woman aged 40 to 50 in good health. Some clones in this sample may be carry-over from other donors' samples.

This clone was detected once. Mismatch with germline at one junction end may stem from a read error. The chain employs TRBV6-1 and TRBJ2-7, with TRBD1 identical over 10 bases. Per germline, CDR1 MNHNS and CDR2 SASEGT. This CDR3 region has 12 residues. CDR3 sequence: CARRTGGKEQYF. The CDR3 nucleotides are TGTGCCCGCAGGACAGGGGGAAAGGAGCAGTACTTC.

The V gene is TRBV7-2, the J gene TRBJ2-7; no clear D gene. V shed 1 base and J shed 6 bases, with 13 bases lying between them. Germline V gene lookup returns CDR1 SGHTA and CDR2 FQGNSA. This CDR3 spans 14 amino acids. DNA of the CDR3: TGTGCCAGCAGCTTAGGAATCCAGCCACGCGAGCAGTACTTC. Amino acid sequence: CASSLGIQPREQYF.

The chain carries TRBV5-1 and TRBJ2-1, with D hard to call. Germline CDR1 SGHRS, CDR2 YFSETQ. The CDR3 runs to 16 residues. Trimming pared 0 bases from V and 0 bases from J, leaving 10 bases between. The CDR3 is CASSLAQSSSYNEQFF. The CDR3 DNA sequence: TGCGCCAGCAGCTTGGCCCAGTCGAGCTCCTACAATGAGCAGTTCTTC.

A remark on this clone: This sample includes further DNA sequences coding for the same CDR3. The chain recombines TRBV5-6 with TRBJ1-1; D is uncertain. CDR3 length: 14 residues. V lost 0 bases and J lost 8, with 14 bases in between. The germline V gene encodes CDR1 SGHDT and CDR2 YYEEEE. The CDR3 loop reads CASSLAGRPTEAFF. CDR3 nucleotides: TGTGCCAGCAGCTTGGCGGGGAGGCCGACCGAAGCTTTCTTT. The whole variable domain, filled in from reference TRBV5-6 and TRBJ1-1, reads DAGVTQSPTHLIKTRGQQVTLRCSPKSGHDTVSWYQQALGQGPQFIFQYYEEEERQRGNFPDRFSGHQFPNYSSELNVNALLLGDSALYLCASSLAGRPTEAFFGQGTRLTVV.

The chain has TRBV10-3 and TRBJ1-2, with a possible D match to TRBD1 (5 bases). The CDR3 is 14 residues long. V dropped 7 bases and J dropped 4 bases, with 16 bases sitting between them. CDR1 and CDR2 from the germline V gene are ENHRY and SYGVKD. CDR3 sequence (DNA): TGTGCCATCACCCCGACAGAATCACCCTATGGCTACACCTTC. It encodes CAITPTESPYGYTF.

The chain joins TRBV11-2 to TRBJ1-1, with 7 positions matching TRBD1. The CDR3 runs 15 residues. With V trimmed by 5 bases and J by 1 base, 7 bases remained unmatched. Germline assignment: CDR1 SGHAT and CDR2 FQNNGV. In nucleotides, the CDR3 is TGTGCCAGCAGCCCTCTGACAGGGTCGAACACTGAAGCTTTCTTT. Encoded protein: CASSPLTGSNTEAFF.

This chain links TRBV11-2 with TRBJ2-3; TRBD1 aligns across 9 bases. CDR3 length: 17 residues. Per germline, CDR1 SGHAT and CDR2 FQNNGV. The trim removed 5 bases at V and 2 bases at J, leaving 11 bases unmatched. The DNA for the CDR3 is TGTGCCAGCAGCACCCCGGGACAGGGTTGGATCACAGATACGCAGTATTTT. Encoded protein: CASSTPGQGWITDTQYF.

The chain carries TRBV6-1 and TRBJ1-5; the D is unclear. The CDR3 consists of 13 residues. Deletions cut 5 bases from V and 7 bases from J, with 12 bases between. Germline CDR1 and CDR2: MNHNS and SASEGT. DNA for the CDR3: TGTGCCAGCAGTCGAGAGACCCGCCAGCCCCAGCATTTT. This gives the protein CASSRETRQPQHF.

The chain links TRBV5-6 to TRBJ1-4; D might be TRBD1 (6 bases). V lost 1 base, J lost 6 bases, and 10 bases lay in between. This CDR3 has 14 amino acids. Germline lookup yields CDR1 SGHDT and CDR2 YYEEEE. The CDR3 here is CASSLRGRHEKLFF. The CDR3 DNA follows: TGTGCCAGCAGCTTGAGGGGGAGGCATGAAAAACTGTTTTTT.

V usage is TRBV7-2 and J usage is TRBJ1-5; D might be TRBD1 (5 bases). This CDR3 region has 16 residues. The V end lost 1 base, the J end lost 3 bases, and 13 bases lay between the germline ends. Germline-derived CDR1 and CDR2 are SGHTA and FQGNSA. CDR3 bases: TGTGCCAGCAGCTTAGGGGGGACGGAATACAATCAGCCCCAGCATTTT. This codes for CASSLGGTEYNQPQHF.

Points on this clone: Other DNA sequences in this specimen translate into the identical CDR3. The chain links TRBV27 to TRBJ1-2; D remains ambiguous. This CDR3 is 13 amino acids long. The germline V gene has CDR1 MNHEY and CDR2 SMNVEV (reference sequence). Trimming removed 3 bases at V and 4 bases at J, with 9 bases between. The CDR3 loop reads CASSLDGTYGYTF. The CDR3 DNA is TGTGCCAGCAGTTTGGACGGAACCTATGGCTACACCTTC.

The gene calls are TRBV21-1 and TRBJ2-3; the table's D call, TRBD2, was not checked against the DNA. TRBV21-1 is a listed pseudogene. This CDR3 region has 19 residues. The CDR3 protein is CASSKRGVIAGDTTDTQYF. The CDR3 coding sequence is TGTGCCAGCAGCAAAAGAGGCGTTATAGCGGGAGATACGACAGATACGCAGTATTTT.

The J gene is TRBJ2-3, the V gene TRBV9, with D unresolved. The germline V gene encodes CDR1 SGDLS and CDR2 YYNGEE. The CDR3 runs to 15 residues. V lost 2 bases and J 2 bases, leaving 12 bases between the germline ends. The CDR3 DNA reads TGTGCCAGCAGCGTTGGACCGTCCCCCACAGATACGCAGTATTTT. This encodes CASSVGPSPTDTQYF.

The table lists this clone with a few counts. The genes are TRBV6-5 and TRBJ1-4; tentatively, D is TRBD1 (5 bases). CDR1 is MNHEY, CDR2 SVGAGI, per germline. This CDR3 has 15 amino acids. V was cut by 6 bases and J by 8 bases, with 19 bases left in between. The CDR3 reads CASRSGGSLIEKLFF. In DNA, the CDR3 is TGTGCCAGCAGGTCCGGGGGGAGTCTAATCGAAAAACTGTTTTTT.

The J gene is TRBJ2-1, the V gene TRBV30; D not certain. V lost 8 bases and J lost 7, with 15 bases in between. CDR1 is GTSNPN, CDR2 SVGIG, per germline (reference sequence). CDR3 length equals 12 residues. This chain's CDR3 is CASSSTSNEQFF. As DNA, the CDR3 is TGTGCCAGCTCCTCGACTTCAAATGAGCAGTTCTTC.

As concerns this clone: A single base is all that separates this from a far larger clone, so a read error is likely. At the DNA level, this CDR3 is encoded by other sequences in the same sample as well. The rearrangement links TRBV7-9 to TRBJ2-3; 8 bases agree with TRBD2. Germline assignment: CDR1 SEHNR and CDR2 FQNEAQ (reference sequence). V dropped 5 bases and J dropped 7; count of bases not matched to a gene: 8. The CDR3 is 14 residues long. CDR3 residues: CASSEYRGGNTQYF. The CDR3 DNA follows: TGTGCCAGCAGCGAGTACCGGGGGGGAAATACGCAGTATTTT. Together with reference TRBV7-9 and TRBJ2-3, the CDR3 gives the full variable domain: DTGVSQNPRHKITKRGQNVTFRCDPISEHNRLYWYRQTLGQGPEFLTYFQNEAQLEKSRLLSDRFSAERPKGSFSTLEIQRTEQGDSAMYLCASSEYRGGNTQYFGPGTRLTVL.

CDR3 bases: TGCGCCAGCAGCCAAGCCCCGGCGCGGGAGGGCTACGAGCAGTACTTC. Translating it yields CASSQAPAREGYEQYF. V and J are TRBV4-3 and TRBJ2-7, with 9 bases that match TRBD2. Trimming removed 1 base from V and 3 bases from J; junction bases left unmatched: 7. CDR1 LGHNA and CDR2 YSLEER come from the germline V gene. CDR3 size: 16 residues.

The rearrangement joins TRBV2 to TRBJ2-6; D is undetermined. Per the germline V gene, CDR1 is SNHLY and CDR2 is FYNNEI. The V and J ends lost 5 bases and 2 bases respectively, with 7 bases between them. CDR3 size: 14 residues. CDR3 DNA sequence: TGTGCCAGCAGTTACCGGGCTGGGGCCAACGTCCTGACTTTC. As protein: CASSYRAGANVLTF. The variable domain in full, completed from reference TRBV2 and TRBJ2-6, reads EPEVTQTPSHQVTQMGQEVILRCVPISNHLYFYWYRQILGQKVEFLVSFYNNEISEKSEIFDDQFSVERPDGSNFTLKIRSTKLEDSAMYFCASSYRAGANVLTFGAGSRLTVL.

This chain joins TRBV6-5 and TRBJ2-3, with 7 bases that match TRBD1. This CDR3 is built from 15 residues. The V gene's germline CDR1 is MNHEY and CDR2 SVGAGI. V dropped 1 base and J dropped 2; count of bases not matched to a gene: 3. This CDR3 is CASSYFGTATDTQYF. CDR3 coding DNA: TGTGCCAGCAGTTACTTCGGGACAGCCACAGATACGCAGTATTTT.

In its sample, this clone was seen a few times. The CDR3 protein is CASSLTVSYSSSYEQYF. CDR3 nucleotide sequence: TGTGCCAGCAGCCTAACGGTCTCCTATTCGAGCTCCTACGAGCAGTACTTC. V usage is TRBV7-8 and J usage is TRBJ2-7, with D unresolved. Trimming removed 5 bases at V and 0 bases at J, with 20 bases between. CDR3 length equals 17 residues. CDR1 SGHVS and CDR2 FQNEAQ come from the germline V gene.

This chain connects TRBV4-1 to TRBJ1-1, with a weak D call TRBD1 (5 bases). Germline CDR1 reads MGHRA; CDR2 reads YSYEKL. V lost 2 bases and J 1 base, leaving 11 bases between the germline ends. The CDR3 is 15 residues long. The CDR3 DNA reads TGCGCCAGCAGCCAACCCGCCGGGGGGAACACTGAAGCTTTCTTT. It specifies CASSQPAGGNTEAFF.